This TCR beta chain came from a study of shared clonotypes between healthy human individuals. Germline lookup yields CDR1 LNHNV and CDR2 YYDKDF (reference sequence). The CDR3 length is 15 residues. The junction had 9 bases not matched to a gene; V was cut back by 3 bases and J by 7 bases. Naive CD8 cells lacked CD45RO, underwent positive selection for CCR7 and left out terminally differentiated effector memory CD45RA+ cells. As originally analysed: Filtering differed for immunoSEQ, which gave only junction sequences without quality scores. Only in-frame clones appear in the TCRdb table, and some are missing; sequencing was by immunoSEQ multiplex PCR. For V, J and clone size, that table is used; D and trimming come from the DNA. There are approximately 650,000 clones in the sample; 95% occur only once, and approximately 0.1% lies in the top ten. This clone has a single count. Other DNA sequences in the sample encode the same CDR3.

Sequenced: naive CD8+ T cells sorted from blood. The source is a woman aged 30 to 39 in good health. V and J are TRBV15 and TRBJ1-5; 7 nucleotides match TRBD1. The CDR3 reads CATSRDRQGGQPQHF. For the CDR3, the DNA is TGTGCCACCAGCAGGGACCGACAGGGTGGGCAGCCCCAGCATTTT.